A selection of T cell receptor beta chains follows, all from one sample in a study of blood T cells in healthy people across ages. TCRdb processed the 5' RACE reads anew with MiXCR; each CDR3 protein has one entry. The table records about 1,600,000 distinct CDR3 sequences, 42% of them present only once. The sequenced material came from blood. The receptors were sampled from a woman aged 18-35 years in good health. CDR3s include the opening cysteine and the closing phenylalanine or tryptophan. The D gene is left open where the match is weak. Part of the rows lack a size; the others show once, few, many or a class for expanded clones.

D gene	clone size	V gene	J gene	CDR3 protein	CDR3 DNA
NA	NA	TRBV27	TRBJ2-3	CASSPTGRYHTDTQYF	TGTGCCAGCAGCCCGACGGGACGGTACCACACAGATACGCAGTATTTT
NA	NA	TRBV20-1	TRBJ1-1	CSAQTPMNTEAFF	TGCAGTGCTCAGACACCAATGAACACTGAAGCTTTCTTT
TRBD2	few	TRBV4-1	TRBJ2-4	CASSHTLAESHQYF	TGCGCCAGCAGCCACACACTAGCGGAATCGCATCAGTACTTC
NA	few	TRBV7-2	TRBJ2-3	CASSLFTGTSTDTQYF	TGTGCCAGCAGCCTCTTTACGGGAACAAGCACAGATACGCAGTATTTT
TRBD2	NA	TRBV11-2	TRBJ2-3	CASSDWRLADTDTQYF	TGTGCCAGCAGCGACTGGAGACTAGCGGACACAGATACGCAGTATTTT
TRBD1	NA	TRBV2	TRBJ1-1	CATKTGLINTEAFF	TGTGCCACCAAGACAGGGTTAATTAACACTGAAGCTTTCTTT
NA	NA	TRBV20-1	TRBJ1-2	CSANDAAGTNYGYTF	TGCAGTGCTAATGATGCGGCAGGGACTAACTATGGCTACACCTTC
NA	NA	TRBV20-1	TRBJ2-5	CSAGTDLRTSSYNEQYF	TGCAGTGCTGGGACCGACCTTAGGACGTCCTCCTACAATGAGCAGTACTTC
TRBD1	once	TRBV20-1	TRBJ2-7	CSASTGEWYEQYF	TGCAGTGCTAGCACAGGGGAATGGTACGAGCAGTACTTC
TRBD1	NA	TRBV20-1	TRBJ1-5	CSATGTGGSYQPQHF	TGCAGTGCTACAGGGACAGGGGGGTCGTATCAGCCCCAGCATTTT
TRBD2	NA	TRBV20-1	TRBJ2-1	CSARGPWTSGGAHEQFF	TGCAGTGCTAGAGGCCCCTGGACTAGCGGGGGGGCCCATGAGCAGTTCTTC
NA	NA	TRBV18	TRBJ1-2	CASSPGRSDQYTF	TGTGCCAGCTCACCGGGCAGGAGCGATCAATACACCTTC
NA	few	TRBV7-8	TRBJ2-7	CASSLTVGGYEQYF	TGTGCCAGCAGCTTAACGGTAGGGGGCTACGAGCAGTACTTC
TRBD1	few	TRBV20-1	TRBJ1-4	CSARGQGQLVNEKLFF	TGCAGTGCTAGAGGCCAGGGACAGCTAGTTAATGAAAAACTGTTTTTT
TRBD2	few	TRBV10-3	TRBJ2-7	CAISERLAGAREQYF	TGTGCCATCAGTGAGCGACTAGCGGGAGCCCGCGAGCAGTACTTC
TRBD2	few	TRBV4-1	TRBJ2-7	CASSPPGLAGEQYF	TGCGCCAGCAGCCCTCCGGGACTAGCGGGCGAGCAGTACTTC
NA	NA	TRBV6-5	TRBJ2-7	CASSYSRVRAYEQYF	TGTGCCAGCAGTTACTCACGGGTCAGAGCCTACGAGCAGTACTTC
NA	NA	TRBV6-5	TRBJ2-7	CASSYFRGSVYEQYF	TGTGCCAGCAGTTACTTTCGGGGGAGCGTCTACGAGCAGTACTTC
NA	few	TRBV7-2	TRBJ2-3	CASSSRDADTQYF	TGTGCCAGCAGTTCGCGGGACGCAGATACGCAGTATTTT
NA	NA	TRBV11-1	TRBJ1-1	CASSPGGQNMNTEAFF	TGTGCCAGCAGCCCCGGGGGGCAGAACATGAACACTGAAGCTTTCTTT
TRBD2	NA	TRBV20-1	TRBJ2-1	CSAILAGGFNEQFF	TGCAGTGCCATCCTAGCGGGGGGCTTCAATGAGCAGTTCTTC
TRBD2	NA	TRBV20-1	TRBJ2-3	CSARAFREGRSDTQYF	TGCAGTGCTAGAGCTTTTAGGGAGGGCCGATCAGATACGCAGTATTTT
TRBD2	NA	TRBV13	TRBJ2-7	CASSLEGLAGARSYEQYF	TGTGCCAGCAGCTTAGAGGGACTAGCGGGGGCAAGGTCCTACGAGCAGTACTTC
NA	few	TRBV29-1	TRBJ2-3	CSVEVAPVLPGDTQYF	TGCAGCGTTGAAGTAGCACCGGTACTCCCCGGGGATACGCAGTATTTT
NA	many	TRBV18	TRBJ1-1	CASSPGPGTEAFF	TGTGCCAGCAGTCCGGGCCCGGGGACTGAAGCTTTCTTT
TRBD2	NA	TRBV24-1	TRBJ2-5	CATSDGPGTSAQETQYF	TGTGCCACCAGTGATGGTCCCGGGACTAGCGCTCAAGAGACCCAGTACTTC
TRBD2	few	TRBV3-1	TRBJ2-5	CASSDGLAGVEETQYF	TGTGCCAGCAGCGATGGACTAGCGGGGGTCGAAGAGACCCAGTACTTC
NA	NA	TRBV7-2	TRBJ2-7	CASSLGGGVKLYEQYF	TGTGCCAGCAGCTTAGGAGGGGGGGTCAAACTCTACGAGCAGTACTTC
TRBD1	NA	TRBV5-1	TRBJ2-1	CASSLVPTQGYNEQFF	TGCGCCAGCAGCCTTGTGCCTACACAGGGGTACAATGAGCAGTTCTTC
NA	NA	TRBV6-2/TRBV6-3	TRBJ1-2	CASSDTTGNGYTF	TGTGCCAGCAGTGACACCACAGGGAATGGCTACACCTTC
NA	NA	TRBV20-1	TRBJ1-2	CSAEEANYGYTF	TGCAGTGCTGAGGAAGCTAACTATGGCTACACCTTC
TRBD2	NA	TRBV28	TRBJ2-7	CASRVSGRTSGNEQYF	TGTGCCAGCAGAGTTTCCGGACGGACTAGCGGCAATGAGCAGTACTTC
NA	NA	TRBV20-1	TRBJ2-1	CSARFAPQGYNEQFF	TGCAGTGCTAGATTCGCCCCCCAGGGGTACAATGAGCAGTTCTTC
NA	NA	TRBV6-1	TRBJ2-7	CASSGGFSYNEQYF	TGTGCCAGCTCGGGCGGGTTCTCCTACAATGAGCAGTACTTC
TRBD1	NA	TRBV27	TRBJ1-1	CASSPNRGNTEAFF	TGTGCCAGCAGTCCTAACAGGGGAAACACTGAAGCTTTCTTT
NA	few	TRBV3-1	TRBJ2-1	CASSQELIGNNEQFF	TGTGCCAGCAGCCAAGAACTTATCGGCAACAATGAGCAGTTCTTC
NA	NA	TRBV6-6	TRBJ1-5	CASSRASNQPQHF	TGTGCCAGCAGCCGGGCCTCGAATCAGCCCCAGCATTTT
TRBD1	NA	TRBV30	TRBJ2-1	CAWSRTGGYNEQFF	TGTGCCTGGAGTAGGACAGGGGGCTACAATGAGCAGTTCTTC
NA	NA	TRBV4-1	TRBJ2-1	CASSQPGTQFF	TGCGCCAGCAGCCAGCCGGGGACCCAGTTCTTC
NA	NA	TRBV19	TRBJ1-5	CASSISGGSQPQHF	TGTGCCAGTAGTATCAGTGGAGGTAGTCAGCCCCAGCATTTT
NA	few	TRBV6-5	TRBJ2-7	CASGFGAIYEQYF	TGTGCCAGCGGGTTCGGGGCGATCTACGAGCAGTACTTC
TRBD1	few	TRBV5-5	TRBJ2-4	CASRWGQAKNIQYF	TGTGCCAGCAGGTGGGGACAGGCCAAAAACATTCAGTACTTC
TRBD2	NA	TRBV20-1	TRBJ2-4	CSVPGGRNIQYF	TGCAGTGTCCCAGGCGGGAGAAACATTCAGTACTTC
NA	NA	TRBV5-1	TRBJ2-1	CASADQGLQNEQFF	TGCGCCAGCGCCGACCAGGGACTCCAAAATGAGCAGTTCTTC
NA	NA	TRBV21-1	TRBJ2-2	CASPHSRDRNTGELFF	TGTGCCAGCCCCCACTCCCGGGACCGCAACACCGGGGAGCTGTTTTTT
NA	many	TRBV12-3/TRBV12-4	TRBJ1-6	CASSFGSPLHF	TGTGCCAGCAGCTTCGGTTCACCCCTCCACTTT
NA	NA	TRBV4-1	TRBJ2-1	CASSQEGTPRVEQFF	TGCGCCAGCAGCCAAGAAGGGACCCCGAGGGTTGAGCAGTTCTTC
NA	NA	TRBV7-2	TRBJ2-1	CASSFSAGSYNEQFF	TGTGCCAGCAGCTTCTCCGCAGGATCCTACAATGAGCAGTTCTTC
NA	few	TRBV10-3	TRBJ2-3	CATMRSQSSTDTQYF	TGTGCCACCATGAGGTCCCAGTCTAGCACAGATACGCAGTATTTT
NA	NA	TRBV20-1	TRBJ2-3	CSADFTDTQYF	TGCAGTGCTGATTTCACAGATACGCAGTATTTT
NA	few	TRBV20-1	TRBJ2-3	CSARDFAGSTDTQYF	TGCAGTGCTAGAGATTTCGCGGGGAGCACAGATACGCAGTATTTT